The clone carrying this T cell receptor (beta chain) was found a few times. No antigen is known for it. The source of the sample is a study of T cell repertoires in cytomegalovirus infection. MiXCR, applied by TCRdb to the reads, yields one record per CDR3 protein. The table shows some 130,000 distinct CDR3 sequences, with 25% to 35% occurring only once. CDR3 length: 16 residues. Losses at the gene ends were 5 bases for V and 0 bases for J; bases not matched to a gene: 8. Germline values: CDR1 SGHVS, CDR2 FNYEAQ. The chain uses TRBV7-6 and TRBJ2-5, with TRBD2 matching over 8 bases. The clonotype originates from a human donor in good health (CMV status not recorded). Some clones in this sample may be carry-over from other donors' samples. Sequencing was performed on CD8+ T cells from cultured PBMCs, taken from culture after CMV antigen stimulation. This CDR3 is CASSPPGGGDQETQYF. CDR3 sequence (DNA): TGTGCCAGCAGCCCCCCCGGGGGGGGAGACCAAGAGACCCAGTACTTC.